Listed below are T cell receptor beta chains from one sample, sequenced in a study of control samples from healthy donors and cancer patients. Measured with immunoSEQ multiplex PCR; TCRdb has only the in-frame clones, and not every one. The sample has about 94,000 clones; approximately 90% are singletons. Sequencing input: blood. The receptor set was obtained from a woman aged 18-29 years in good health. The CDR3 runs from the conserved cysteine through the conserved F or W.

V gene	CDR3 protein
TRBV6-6	CASSYSTAFGEAFF
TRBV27	CASSETGSNQPQHF
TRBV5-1	CASSSGLDNEQFF
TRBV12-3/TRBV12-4	CASSSGEVDF
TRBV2	CASSEGRLSHQETQYF
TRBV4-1	CASSQGRVNYGYTF
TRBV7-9	CASSLTQGSSYEQYF
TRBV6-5	CASRSLQLYEQYF
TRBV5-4	CASSVARDNSPLHF
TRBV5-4	CASSPDKRAEAFF
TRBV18	CASSPPGQGSSGANVLTF
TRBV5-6	CASSLGGSGEQYF
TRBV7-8	CASSLAGGETQYF
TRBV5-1	CASSLEGTDTSEQYF
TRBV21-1	CASSKDCRGGYTF
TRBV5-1	CASSLDLAGKDEQFF
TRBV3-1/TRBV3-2	CASSQEGGGFSYEQYF
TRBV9	CASSPQVGGPDTGELFF
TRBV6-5	CAGPGGPFLEQYF
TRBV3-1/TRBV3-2	CASSQDMGQGDYGYTF
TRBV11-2	CASSRTGGIYEQYF
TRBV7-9	CASSPLGPNGYTF
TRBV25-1	CASSDTGRGYGSYEQYF
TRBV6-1	CASSENGNSNQPQHF
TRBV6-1	CASSELRDTEAFF
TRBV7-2	CASRRNDRNYGYTF
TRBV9	CASSEVSTPGSPLHF
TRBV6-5	CASRGVVHEQYF
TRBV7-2	CASSSNPGTSEQFF
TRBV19	CASRQISGANVLTF
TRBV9	CASSVAGANVLTF
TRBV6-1	CASSERAHSGNTIYF
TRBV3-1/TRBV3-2	CASSPSIQRQGGTGELFF
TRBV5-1	CASSLTSTNEKLFF
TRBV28	CASSLFGGVLAKNIQYF
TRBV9	CASSVAIAGDTDTQYF
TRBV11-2	CASSPFLDEQYF
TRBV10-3	CAIRDAGLDNEKLFF
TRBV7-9	CASPAGQGVFLAEAFF
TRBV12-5	CASGLLRGITEAFF
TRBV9	CASSAGTSEDTQYF
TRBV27	CASSLTGNYGYTF
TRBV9	CASSVAVGTGSGNTIYF
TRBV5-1	CASSLGAEASTDTQYF
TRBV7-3	CASSLRGQGDTGELFF